The clone carrying this T cell receptor beta chain was counted between two and nine times. The antigen is not known. This record belongs to a study of early T cells in non-severe SARS-CoV-2 infection. Across the study: The chains were unpaired, and the sequenced material was bulk RNA from unsorted whole blood. The study's findings and limits: Sequences matched to VDJdb favored anti-spike CD8 responses, while private and CD4 specificities were missed.

Individual cDNA molecules received unique molecular identifiers during library preparation. TCRdb reprocessed the 5' RACE reads via MiXCR and lists one record per CDR3 protein. The top ten hold approximately 8.5% of the sample, which has around 56,000 distinct CDR3 sequences, less than 15% seen once. With 5 bases clipped from V and 0 bases from J, the junction kept 2 bases outside the gene matches. The CDR3 spans 14 residues. CDR1 is SNHLY, CDR2 FYNNEI, per germline. The clonotype was recovered from an adult who was a healthcare worker with PCR-confirmed SARS-CoV-2 infection or an uninfected control (not recorded which). The chain has TRBV2 and TRBJ2-5; TRBD2 agrees at 8 bases. Sequenced here: whole blood, sampled at baseline. The CDR3 loop reads CASSKLADQETQYF. The CDR3 DNA follows: TGTGCCAGCAGTAAACTAGCGGACCAAGAGACCCAGTACTTC.